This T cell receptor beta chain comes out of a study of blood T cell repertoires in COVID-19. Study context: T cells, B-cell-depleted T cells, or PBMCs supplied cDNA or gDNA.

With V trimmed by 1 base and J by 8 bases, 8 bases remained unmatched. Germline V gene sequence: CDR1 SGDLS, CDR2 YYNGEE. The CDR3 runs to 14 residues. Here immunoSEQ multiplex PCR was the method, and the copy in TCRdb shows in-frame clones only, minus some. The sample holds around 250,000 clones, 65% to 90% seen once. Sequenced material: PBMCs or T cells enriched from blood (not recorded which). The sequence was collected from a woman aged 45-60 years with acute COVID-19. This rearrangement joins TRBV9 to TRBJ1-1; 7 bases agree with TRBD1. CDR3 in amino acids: CASSVSGTDREAFF. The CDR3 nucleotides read TGTGCCAGCAGCGTATCTGGGACAGACAGAGAAGCTTTCTTT.